What follows is one TCR beta chain and its context. The data derive from a study of T cell changes during pregnancy in multiple sclerosis. Per the germline V gene, CDR1 is MDHEN and CDR2 is SYDVKM. Trimming removed 7 bases at V and 1 base at J, with 9 bases between. The CDR3 consists of 13 residues. Profiled with immunoSEQ multiplex PCR; TCRdb holds only in-frame clones, not every one. The data show some 40,000 clones, 94% seen once. The sequence was obtained from a female donor with multiple sclerosis, enrolled in a pregnancy study. The sample in question was CD4+ T cells from peripheral blood mononuclear cells, obtained after pregnancy. V and J are TRBV28 and TRBJ2-3; possibly TRBD2 for D (5 bases). DNA of the CDR3: TGTGCCAGCACCCCGAGGGGCACAGATACGCAGTATTTT. It codes for CASTPRGTDTQYF.